This T cell receptor beta chain was retrieved from a study of cytomegalovirus exposure and HLA in healthy donors. Study results and caveats: In an earlier analysis, productive rearrangement rates for most beta V segments clustered near 87% or 30%.

The CDR3 totals 15 residues. The ends were cut back, 5 bases at V and 3 bases at J, with 17 bases in the middle. CDR1 is SEHNR, CDR2 FQNEAQ, per germline (reference sequence). The PCR ran on 60 Vbeta and 13 Jbeta primers. Profiling relied on immunoSEQ multiplex PCR, and the TCRdb table lists in-frame clones only, not all of them. The listing records about 52,000 clones. Concerning this clone: What it binds is unknown.

Specimen: PBMCs. The sequence came from a woman in her sixties or seventies in good health and CMV-seropositive. The rearrangement links TRBV7-9 to TRBJ2-7, with D maybe TRBD1 (6 bases). The chain's CDR3 is CASSGQQGTSYEQYF. In DNA, the CDR3 is TGTGCCAGCAGCGGACAACAGGGTACCAGCTACGAGCAGTACTTC.